This T cell receptor (beta chain) was obtained from a study of PD-1 blockade in classical Hodgkin lymphoma. Regarding the study as a whole: It was among complete responders that baseline diversity resembled that of newly diagnosed patients.

This CDR3 has 20 residues. Trimming at V came to 6 bases and at J to 0 bases, leaving 18 bases not matched to a gene. Germline V gene sequence: CDR1 LNHDA, CDR2 SQIVND (reference sequence). Regarding time point: cycle 4 day 1 (C4D1), after less than 7 weeks of nivolumab. Each patient relapsed following autologous stem cell transplantation, and prior brentuximab vedotin exposure differed. Purification of CD4+ T cells from thawed PBMCs was performed via magnetic negative selection. Details on this clone: As yet, its antigen is unknown.

Clones were sequenced by immunoSEQ multiplex PCR, and TCRdb holds only the in-frame ones, with some missing. The table shows tens of thousands of clones, with more than 80% occurring only once. This clonotype originated in a human donor with classical Hodgkin lymphoma. The gene calls are TRBV19 and TRBJ1-1, with TRBD1 identical over 11 bases. The material was CD4+ T cells from blood, obtained before the fourth cycle of nivolumab. CDR3 nucleotides: TGTGCCAGTAGCCAGTATCCCGGCCGGACAGGGGGCTCGCTGAACACTGAAGCTTTCTTT. Its protein product is CASSQYPGRTGGSLNTEAFF.